This TCR beta chain was captured in a study of T-cell reconstitution after alpha-beta-depleted transplantation in children. It was with unique molecular identifiers that the TCRbeta library was prepared. TCRdb re-analysed the PCR reads in MiXCR, keeping a single row per CDR3 protein. The table lists fewer than 750,000 distinct CDR3 sequences, over 25% of them singletons. V gave up 2 bases and J gave up 7 bases; unmatched junction bases: 4. CDR3 length: 15 residues. Germline V gene sequence: CDR1 SEHNR, CDR2 FQNEAQ (reference sequence). This clonotype came up a few times. The chain joins TRBV7-9 to TRBJ2-1; 11 bases are shared with TRBD2. The sample consisted of PBMCs, taken before TCRalphabeta/CD19-depleted stem cell transplant. This clonotype originated in a boy in the first two years of life with Wiskott-Aldrich syndrome, due to receive a stem cell transplant. The CDR3 sequence is CASSLRLAGFNEQFF. The CDR3 bases are TGTGCCAGCAGCTTAAGACTAGCGGGGTTTAATGAGCAGTTCTTC.